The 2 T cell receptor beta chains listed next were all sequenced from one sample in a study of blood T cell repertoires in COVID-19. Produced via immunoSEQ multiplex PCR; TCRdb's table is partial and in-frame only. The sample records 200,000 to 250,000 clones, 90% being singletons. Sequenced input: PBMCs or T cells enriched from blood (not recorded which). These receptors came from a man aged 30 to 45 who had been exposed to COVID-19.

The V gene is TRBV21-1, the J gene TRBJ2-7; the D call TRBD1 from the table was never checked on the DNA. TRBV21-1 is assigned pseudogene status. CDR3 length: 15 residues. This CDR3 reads CASSKKGPSSYEQYF. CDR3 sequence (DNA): TGTGCCAGCAGCAAAAAGGGGCCTAGCTCCTACGAGCAGTACTTC.

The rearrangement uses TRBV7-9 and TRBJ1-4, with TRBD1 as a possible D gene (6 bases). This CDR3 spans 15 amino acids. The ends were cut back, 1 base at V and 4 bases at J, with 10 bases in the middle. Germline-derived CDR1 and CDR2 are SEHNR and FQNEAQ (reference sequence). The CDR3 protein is CASSLGGQFNEKLFF. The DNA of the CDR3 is TGTGCCAGCAGCTTAGGAGGACAGTTTAATGAAAAACTGTTTTTT.